The T cell receptor (beta chain) under discussion was sequenced for a study of T cells in Graves' hyperthyroidism and ophthalmopathy. On the study more broadly: Peripheral blood was acquired at first diagnosis, ahead of any therapy whatsoever.

CDR1 and CDR2 (germline): ENHRY, SYGVKD. This CDR3 comprises 11 residues. V lost 6 bases to trimming and J lost 2 bases, with 4 bases between them. Amplification of TCR beta CDR3 regions was performed using RNA transcripts as template. An initial round of RT-PCR targeting the TCR CDR3 relied on the HTBI primer set. MiXCR, applied by TCRdb to the multiplex PCR reads, yields one record per CDR3 protein. The sample comprises some 700,000 distinct CDR3 sequences, 17% of which are singletons, and about 14% rests with the top ten. The chain recombines TRBV10-3 with TRBJ2-5; D remains ambiguous. Sequenced sample: blood. The sequence came from a man aged 50 to 59 with Graves' hyperthyroidism. CDR3 sequence (DNA): TGTGCCATCAGAAGTCAAGAGACCCAGTACTTC. The encoded protein is CAIRSQETQYF.